The T cell receptor (beta chain) described here comes from a study of blood T cell repertoires in COVID-19. About the research overall: The study drew acute and convalescent COVID-19 samples from the United States, Italy and Spain. From T cells, B-cell-depleted T cells, or PBMCs came the material, which was cDNA or gDNA.

Original data processing: Cell counts per sample came from amplifying reference gene primers. Only in-frame clones appear in the TCRdb table, and some are missing; sequencing was by immunoSEQ multiplex PCR. The DNA gave D and trimming, while V, J and clone size come from that table. The data show approximately 190,000 clones, roughly four fifths seen once. CDR3 length equals 15 residues. Unmatched junction bases numbered 9, after V lost 3 bases and J lost 10 bases. Germline V gives CDR1 SGHRS, CDR2 YFSETQ. The sequenced sample consisted of peripheral blood. The genes are TRBV5-1 and TRBJ1-6, with TRBD1 matching over 8 bases. The origin of this receptor is a woman aged 40 to 55 with acute or convalescent COVID-19. CDR3 region: CASSSGQGTRSPLHF. The CDR3 coding sequence is TGCGCCAGCAGCTCCGGACAGGGAACAAGATCACCCCTCCACTTT.